The entry below gives a single T cell receptor (beta chain) sequence along with its context. The CDR3 spans 12 residues. Germline V CDR1 and CDR2: MNHEY, SVGAGI. V lost 6 bases and J 6 bases, leaving 10 bases between the germline ends. Sequenced by immunoSEQ multiplex PCR; TCRdb stores in-frame clones only, minus some. The table includes 100,000 or so clones, roughly 87% detected once. This sample stems from a study of control samples from healthy donors and cancer patients. This clonotype originated in a woman between 50 and 59 years old in good health. The chain has TRBV6-5 and TRBJ2-3, with D unclear. Input material: blood. CDR3 DNA sequence: TGTGCCAGCAGGTCGGAATGGGATACGCAGTATTTT. Its protein is CASRSEWDTQYF.